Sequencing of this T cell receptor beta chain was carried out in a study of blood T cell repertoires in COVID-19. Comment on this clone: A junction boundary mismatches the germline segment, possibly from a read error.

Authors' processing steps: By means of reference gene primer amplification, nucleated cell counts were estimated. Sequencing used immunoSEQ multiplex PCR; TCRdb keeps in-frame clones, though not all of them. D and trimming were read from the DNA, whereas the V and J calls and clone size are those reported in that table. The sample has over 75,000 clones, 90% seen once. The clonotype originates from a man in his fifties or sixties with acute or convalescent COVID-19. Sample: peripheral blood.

In nucleotides, the CDR3 is TGTGCCAGCAGTTTGGCAGGGGGCATCGTGGAGACCCAGTACTTC. This codes for CASSLAGGIVETQYF. V is TRBV5-4 and J is TRBJ2-5, with TRBD1 identical over 8 bases. Germline lookup yields CDR1 SGHNT and CDR2 YYREEE (reference sequence). This CDR3 region has 15 residues.